The subject of this entry is one T cell receptor beta chain. These data come from a study of T cell changes during pregnancy in multiple sclerosis. Clones were sequenced by immunoSEQ multiplex PCR, and TCRdb holds only the in-frame ones, with some missing. Of some 60,000 clones in the sample, about nine tenths were seen once. Looked up from germline, CDR1 is LGHNA and CDR2 is YSLEER. The CDR3 extends over 13 amino acids. With 1 base removed from V and 4 bases from J, the gap between germline ends came to 5 bases. This clonotype originated in a female donor with multiple sclerosis, enrolled in a pregnancy study. This rearrangement joins TRBV4-3 to TRBJ2-1; perhaps TRBD1 as D (5 bases). The specimen comprised peripheral blood, sampled after pregnancy. CDR3: CASSQGQYNEQFF. In DNA, the CDR3 is TGCGCCAGCAGCCAAGGACAGTACAATGAGCAGTTCTTC.